The rows below give T cell receptor beta chains drawn from one sample of a study of regulatory T cells in long-lasting Graves disease. In TCRdb, the multiplex PCR reads were re-called with MiXCR into one record per CDR3 protein. The table includes over 500,000 distinct CDR3 sequences, about 16% detected once. These data were also filed under a second study, of T cells in Graves' hyperthyroidism and ophthalmopathy.

Sequencing was performed on peripheral blood mononuclear cells (PBMCs), taken at new diagnosis, from a patient treated with antithyroid drugs. The receptors derive from a woman aged 25-40 years with Graves disease. Each CDR3 is given with its conserved first and last residue. A D gene is named only where the DNA matches it firmly. The listing skips clone size in some rows; elsewhere it reads once, few, many or a size class.

v_gene: TRBV9
d_gene: NA
abundance: many
j_gene: TRBJ2-7
CDR3nt: TGTGCCAGCAGCGCCCGACAGGGACTACACGAGCAGTACTTC
CDR3aa: CASSARQGLHEQYF

v_gene: TRBV28
d_gene: NA
abundance: few
j_gene: TRBJ2-5
CDR3nt: TGTGCCAGCAAGTCTGGGGGTGGAGAGACCCAGTACTTC
CDR3aa: CASKSGGGETQYF

v_gene: TRBV5-4
d_gene: NA
abundance: few
j_gene: TRBJ1-6
CDR3nt: TGTGCCAGCAGGAAGCAGGACGAACCCCTCCACTTT
CDR3aa: CASRKQDEPLHF

v_gene: TRBV28
d_gene: TRBD1
abundance: few
j_gene: TRBJ1-4
CDR3nt: TGTGCCAGCAGCCAACACCCGACAGGGGTCGAAAAACTGTTTTTT
CDR3aa: CASSQHPTGVEKLFF

v_gene: TRBV15
d_gene: NA
abundance: few
j_gene: TRBJ1-4
CDR3nt: TGTGCCACCAGCAGGCTTAATGAAAAACTGTTTTTT
CDR3aa: CATSRLNEKLFF

v_gene: TRBV20-1
d_gene: NA
abundance: many
j_gene: TRBJ1-6
CDR3nt: TGCAGTGCTAGGGTAGGGGGTAATTCACCCCTCCACTTT
CDR3aa: CSARVGGNSPLHF

v_gene: TRBV28
d_gene: NA
abundance: many
j_gene: TRBJ2-7
CDR3nt: TGTGCCAGCAGTTTGGCAGTCTACGAGCAGTACTTC
CDR3aa: CASSLAVYEQYF

v_gene: TRBV7-6
d_gene: NA
abundance: many
j_gene: TRBJ2-2
CDR3nt: TGTGCCAGCAGCGCCTCCGGGCCGAACACCGGGGAGCTGTTTTTT
CDR3aa: CASSASGPNTGELFF

v_gene: TRBV3-1
d_gene: NA
abundance: NA
j_gene: TRBJ2-3
CDR3nt: TGTGCCAGCAGCCAAATGTTGGTTGATAGAGGGACAGATACGCAGTATTTT
CDR3aa: CASSQMLVDRGTDTQYF

v_gene: TRBV7-2
d_gene: NA
abundance: few
j_gene: TRBJ2-5
CDR3nt: TGTGCCAGCAGCTCCAGATCAGGACAGCTGCAAGAGACCCAGTACTTC
CDR3aa: CASSSRSGQLQETQYF

v_gene: TRBV24-1
d_gene: NA
abundance: many
j_gene: TRBJ1-5
CDR3nt: TGTGCCACCAGTGACCCTTCAGGACGAACAGATCAGCCCCAGCATTTT
CDR3aa: CATSDPSGRTDQPQHF

v_gene: TRBV3-1
d_gene: NA
abundance: many
j_gene: TRBJ2-1
CDR3nt: TGTGCCAGCAGCCGAAGTACGGATGAGCAGTTCTTC
CDR3aa: CASSRSTDEQFF

v_gene: TRBV2
d_gene: NA
abundance: many
j_gene: TRBJ1-5
CDR3nt: TGTGCCAGCAGCGAGGGACACAAACAACAGCCCCAGCATTTT
CDR3aa: CASSEGHKQQPQHF

v_gene: TRBV7-3
d_gene: TRBD1
abundance: NA
j_gene: TRBJ1-2
CDR3nt: TGTGCCAGCAGCCCAGCGAGGGGGCCCTATGGCTACACCTTC
CDR3aa: CASSPARGPYGYTF

v_gene: TRBV12-3/TRBV12-4
d_gene: TRBD2
abundance: many
j_gene: TRBJ2-3
CDR3nt: TGTGCCAGCAGAATAGCGGGAGTGGGGAACACAGATACGCAGTATTTT
CDR3aa: CASRIAGVGNTDTQYF

v_gene: TRBV27
d_gene: NA
abundance: few
j_gene: TRBJ2-3
CDR3nt: TGTGCCAGCAGTTTAGGAACTCTGGGGGCAGATACGCAGTATTTT
CDR3aa: CASSLGTLGADTQYF

v_gene: TRBV11-2
d_gene: TRBD2
abundance: many
j_gene: TRBJ2-3
CDR3nt: TGTGCCAACGGACTAGGACCCACAGATACGCAGTATTTT
CDR3aa: CANGLGPTDTQYF

v_gene: TRBV5-5
d_gene: NA
abundance: once
j_gene: TRBJ1-5
CDR3nt: TGTGCCAGCAGCTTCCAGAGTAATCAGCCCCAGCATTTT
CDR3aa: CASSFQSNQPQHF

v_gene: TRBV12-3/TRBV12-4
d_gene: TRBD2
abundance: few
j_gene: TRBJ2-5
CDR3nt: TGTGCCAGCAGAAAAACTAGCGAAGAGACCCAGTACTTC
CDR3aa: CASRKTSEETQYF

v_gene: TRBV12-3/TRBV12-4
d_gene: TRBD2
abundance: many
j_gene: TRBJ2-1
CDR3nt: TGTGCCAGCAGTTTAGGACTAGCGGCCGGTAATGAGCAGTTCTTC
CDR3aa: CASSLGLAAGNEQFF

v_gene: TRBV29-1
d_gene: TRBD1
abundance: NA
j_gene: TRBJ2-1
CDR3nt: TGCAGCGTGCGAAGGGACAGGGGGCTCGATGAGCAGTTCTTC
CDR3aa: CSVRRDRGLDEQFF

v_gene: TRBV5-1
d_gene: TRBD2
abundance: many
j_gene: TRBJ2-3
CDR3nt: TGCGCCAGCAGCCCGCAGACTAGCGGGAGCACAGATACGCAGTATTTT
CDR3aa: CASSPQTSGSTDTQYF

v_gene: TRBV28
d_gene: NA
abundance: many
j_gene: TRBJ2-1
CDR3nt: TGTGCCAGCGATGATTACAATGAGCAGTTCTTC
CDR3aa: CASDDYNEQFF

v_gene: TRBV28
d_gene: NA
abundance: many
j_gene: TRBJ2-1
CDR3nt: TGTGCCAGCAGTTTAACTAAGGGCCAGCAGTTCTTC
CDR3aa: CASSLTKGQQFF

v_gene: TRBV27
d_gene: NA
abundance: NA
j_gene: TRBJ1-6
CDR3nt: TGTGCCAGCAGTTTAAACCTAAGCGGTTCACCCCTCCACTTT
CDR3aa: CASSLNLSGSPLHF

v_gene: TRBV7-2
d_gene: NA
abundance: many
j_gene: TRBJ1-2
CDR3nt: TGTGCCAGCAGCCCCCCCCCCGCGACGTATGGCTACACCTTC
CDR3aa: CASSPPPATYGYTF

v_gene: TRBV5-5
d_gene: NA
abundance: few
j_gene: TRBJ1-4
CDR3nt: TGTGCCAGCAGCTTGGGCGGACGGACAACTAATGAAAAACTGTTTTTT
CDR3aa: CASSLGGRTTNEKLFF

v_gene: TRBV28
d_gene: NA
abundance: many
j_gene: TRBJ1-5
CDR3nt: TGTGCCAGCAGGGGGAGGGGAAGCAATCAGCCCCAGCATTTT
CDR3aa: CASRGRGSNQPQHF

v_gene: TRBV27
d_gene: TRBD1
abundance: many
j_gene: TRBJ2-5
CDR3nt: TGTGCCAGCAGTGCGAATGGACAGGCAAAAGAGACCCAGTACTTC
CDR3aa: CASSANGQAKETQYF

v_gene: TRBV27
d_gene: NA
abundance: few
j_gene: TRBJ2-7
CDR3nt: TGTGCCAGCAGTCCACAAACGTCCTACGAGCAGTACTTC
CDR3aa: CASSPQTSYEQYF

v_gene: TRBV14
d_gene: NA
abundance: NA
j_gene: TRBJ1-1
CDR3nt: TGTGCCAGCAGGGATCCGGGTCCTGAAGCTTTCTTT
CDR3aa: CASRDPGPEAFF

v_gene: TRBV30
d_gene: NA
abundance: many
j_gene: TRBJ1-1
CDR3nt: TGTGCCTGGAGGTACTCGGGGACTGAAGCTTTCTTT
CDR3aa: CAWRYSGTEAFF

v_gene: TRBV9
d_gene: NA
abundance: NA
j_gene: TRBJ1-3
CDR3nt: TGTGCCAGCAGCAGCCGACAGCCTGGAAACACCATATATTTT
CDR3aa: CASSSRQPGNTIYF

v_gene: TRBV9
d_gene: NA
abundance: NA
j_gene: TRBJ2-2
CDR3nt: TGTGCCAGCAGCTCCGACCTCCTGGCCGGGGAGCTGTTTTTT
CDR3aa: CASSSDLLAGELFF

v_gene: TRBV2
d_gene: NA
abundance: many
j_gene: TRBJ1-3
CDR3nt: TGTGCCAGCAGTGGAATATCCAGCTCTGGAAACACCATATATTTT
CDR3aa: CASSGISSSGNTIYF

v_gene: TRBV4-1
d_gene: TRBD1
abundance: few
j_gene: TRBJ1-2
CDR3nt: TGCGCCAGCAGCCATCCCGGACAGGGGAGTAAGGATGGCTACACCTTC
CDR3aa: CASSHPGQGSKDGYTF

v_gene: TRBV2
d_gene: NA
abundance: many
j_gene: TRBJ1-5
CDR3nt: TGTGCCAGCAGCCGGGGCCAGCCCCAGCATTTT
CDR3aa: CASSRGQPQHF

v_gene: TRBV28
d_gene: TRBD2
abundance: many
j_gene: TRBJ2-3
CDR3nt: TGTGCCAGCAGTTTGCCCACTAGCGGGGGCACAGATACGCAGTATTTT
CDR3aa: CASSLPTSGGTDTQYF

v_gene: TRBV7-2
d_gene: NA
abundance: many
j_gene: TRBJ1-1
CDR3nt: TGTGCCAGCAGCCCTGGGGGGAGGGTGTCGGCTTTCTTT
CDR3aa: CASSPGGRVSAFF